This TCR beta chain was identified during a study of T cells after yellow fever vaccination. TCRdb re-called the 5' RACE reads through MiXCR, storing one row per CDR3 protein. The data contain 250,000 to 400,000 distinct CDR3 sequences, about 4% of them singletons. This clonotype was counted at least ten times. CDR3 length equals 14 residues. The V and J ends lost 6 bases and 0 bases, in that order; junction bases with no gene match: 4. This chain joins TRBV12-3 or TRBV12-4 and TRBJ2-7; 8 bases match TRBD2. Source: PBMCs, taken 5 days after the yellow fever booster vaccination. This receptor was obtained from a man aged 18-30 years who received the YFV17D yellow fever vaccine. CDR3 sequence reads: CASSLTSGSYEQYF. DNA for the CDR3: TGTGCCAGCAGCCTTACTAGCGGCTCCTACGAGCAGTACTTC.